The present T cell receptor beta chain was sequenced within a study of blood T cell repertoires in COVID-19. For the study at large: Collection of acute and convalescent COVID-19 samples took place in the United States, Italy and Spain. The analysed material was cDNA or gDNA that came from T cells, B-cell-depleted T cells, or PBMCs.

Source study methods: Nucleated cell number was recorded as an estimate derived from reference gene primer amplification. Repertoires were generated with immunoSEQ multiplex PCR, while TCRdb's copy carries only in-frame clones and drops some. Clone size and the V and J calls come from that table; the DNA yielded D and trimming. The sample holds about 380,000 clones, roughly 86% seen once. The CDR3 is made up of 16 amino acids. V lost 2 bases and J 1 base, leaving 15 bases between the germline ends. CDR1 is SGHRS and CDR2 is YFSETQ in the germline V gene. The sample comprised PBMCs or T cells enriched from blood (not recorded which). The sequence came from a man aged 25 to 40 who had recovered from COVID-19. The chain recombines TRBV5-1 with TRBJ1-1; no firm D call. The DNA of the CDR3 is TGCGCCAGCAGCTTAGGCGGCGGGTGGTCGAACACTGAAGCTTTCTTT. Translated: CASSLGGGWSNTEAFF.